What follows are 3 T cell receptor beta chains derived from one specimen sequenced in a study of blood T cell repertoires in COVID-19. Clones were sequenced by immunoSEQ multiplex PCR, and TCRdb holds only the in-frame ones, with some missing. The sample has over 60,000 clones; less than 85% are singletons. Sequencing was done on a sample of peripheral blood. The receptors derive from a man older than 75 with active COVID-19.

This clone was seen just once. The chain recombines TRBV5-4 with TRBJ2-1, with a possible D match to TRBD2 (5 bases). Trimming cost V 4 bases and J 7 bases, with 12 bases left between them. The germline gives CDR1 SGHNT, CDR2 YYREEE (reference sequence). The CDR3 has 13 residues. CDR3 residues: CASSVVRANEQFF. DNA of the CDR3: TGTGCCAGCAGCGTCGTGAGGGCGAATGAGCAGTTCTTC.

The genes are TRBV9 and TRBJ2-1; TRBD1 aligns across 9 bases. CDR1 and CDR2 from the germline V gene are SGDLS and YYNGEE. The CDR3 has 17 residues. Trimming removed 0 bases from V and 8 bases from J; junction bases left unmatched: 12. CDR3 sequence reads: CASSVAPTGQGNDEQFF. The CDR3 DNA is TGTGCCAGCAGCGTAGCCCCGACGGGACAGGGAAATGATGAGCAGTTCTTC. The whole variable domain, filled in from reference TRBV9 and TRBJ2-1, reads DSGVTQTPKHLITATGQRVTLRCSPRSGDLSVYWYQQSLDQGLQFLIQYYNGEERAKGNILERFSAQQFPDLHSELNLSSLELGDSALYFCASSVAPTGQGNDEQFFGPGTRLTVL.

This chain connects TRBV6-5 to TRBJ2-7; 7 nucleotides line up with TRBD2. Germline assignment: CDR1 MNHEY and CDR2 SVGAGI. This CDR3 has 14 residues. Losses at the gene ends were 6 bases for V and 1 base for J; bases not matched to a gene: 6. In nucleotides, the CDR3 is TGTGCCAGCAGGAGACTAGCCGAATCCTACGAGCAGTACTTC. This codes for CASRRLAESYEQYF.